Listed here are 20 T cell receptor beta chains from one sample, sequenced in a study of T cell responses to AZD1222 COVID-19 vaccine. Data came from immunoSEQ multiplex PCR; TCRdb stores just in-frame clones and leaves some out. The sample yields some 170,000 clones, roughly nine tenths seen once. The input for sequencing was peripheral blood, taken 28 days after the second AZD1222 dose. Receptors originate from an adult who received the AZD1222 COVID-19 vaccine.

V gene TRBV7-2 combines with J gene TRBJ1-1; 8 bases match TRBD1. CDR1 is SGHTA and CDR2 is FQGNSA in the germline V gene. Losses at the gene ends were 2 bases for V and 5 bases for J; bases not matched to a gene: 4. This CDR3 comprises 14 residues. In DNA form, the CDR3 reads TGTGCCAGCAGCTTATCAGGGGGCGGGACTGAAGCTTTCTTT. Its protein product is CASSLSGGGTEAFF.

V usage is TRBV6-5 and J usage is TRBJ2-5; weak D call: TRBD1 (5 bases). This CDR3 is 14 amino acids long. CDR1 and CDR2 (germline): MNHEY, SVGAGI. V was shortened by 3 bases and J by 5 bases, with 13 bases between the two germline ends. CDR3 region: CASSYNGAYETQYF. Written as DNA, the CDR3 is TGTGCCAGCAGTTATAATGGGGCGTATGAGACCCAGTACTTC.

The chain couples TRBV2 to TRBJ1-2; the match to TRBD1 covers 7 bases. V shed 4 bases, J shed 4 bases, and the junction held 6 bases outside the gene matches. Germline values: CDR1 SNHLY, CDR2 FYNNEI. The CDR3 has 14 residues. CDR3 sequence reads: CASSVNRGIYGYTF. The CDR3 DNA reads TGTGCCAGCAGTGTTAACAGGGGAATCTATGGCTACACCTTC.

The chain is built from TRBV19 and TRBJ2-5; D assignment may be TRBD1 or TRBD2 (6 bases each). Trimming removed 4 bases at V and 5 bases at J, with 14 bases between. Germline CDR1 is LNHDA and CDR2 is SQIVND (reference sequence). The CDR3 is made up of 14 amino acids. The CDR3: CASSTKGGLETQYF. CDR3 nucleotides: TGTGCCAGTAGTACCAAGGGGGGATTGGAGACCCAGTACTTC.

This chain uses TRBV5-4 with TRBJ2-5, with D perhaps given as TRBD1 or TRBD2 (5 bases each). V lost 3 bases, J lost 5 bases, and 17 bases lay in between. This CDR3 comprises 15 residues. Germline V gene data show CDR1 as SGHNT and CDR2 as YYREEE (reference sequence). The CDR3 DNA reads as TGTGCCAGCAGCTCCGGAGGTGGGGGAAAGGAGACCCAGTACTTC. It translates to CASSSGGGGKETQYF. The complete variable domain, with remaining parts taken from reference TRBV5-4 and TRBJ2-5, reads ETGVTQSPTHLIKTRGQQVTLRCSSQSGHNTVSWYQQALGQGPQFIFQYYREEENGRGNFPPRFSGLQFPNYSSELNVNALELDDSALYLCASSSGGGGKETQYFGPGTRLLVL.

This chain joins TRBV7-2 and TRBJ2-7; D possibly uses TRBD1 or TRBD2 (5 bases each). V was cut by 4 bases and J by 6 bases, with 16 bases left in between. The CDR3 is 14 residues long. The germline CDR1 and CDR2 sequences are SGHTA and FQGNSA. The CDR3 DNA reads TGTGCCAGCAGCTCCGGGACCCCTAACGTCGAGCAGTACTTC. It encodes CASSSGTPNVEQYF. Based on the CDR3 plus reference TRBV7-2 and TRBJ2-7, the full variable domain is GAGVSQSPSNKVTEKGKDVELRCDPISGHTALYWYRQSLGQGLEFLIYFQGNSAPDKSGLPSDRFSAERTGGSVSTLTIQRTQQEDSAVYLCASSSGTPNVEQYFGPGTRLTVT.

This clone is a singleton in its sample. V and J are TRBV6-5 and TRBJ1-2; 10 bases are shared with TRBD1. This CDR3 has 14 amino acids. Germline CDR1 reads MNHEY; CDR2 reads SVGAGI. The V and J ends lost 7 bases and 7 bases, in that order; junction bases with no gene match: 9. CDR3 region: CASTLDRGLGGYTF. The CDR3 DNA reads as TGTGCCAGCACCCTAGACAGGGGGCTAGGTGGCTACACCTTC.

Comment on this clone: Other DNA sequences from this sample encode an identical CDR3 as well. The V gene is TRBV7-9, the J gene TRBJ1-1; no definite D call. V dropped 1 base and J dropped 0 bases, with 6 bases sitting between them. CDR1 SEHNR and CDR2 FQNEAQ come from the germline V gene (reference sequence). This CDR3 is built from 14 residues. The CDR3 DNA follows: TGTGCCAGCAGCTTAGACGACCTGAACACTGAAGCTTTCTTT. Protein sequence: CASSLDDLNTEAFF.

The J gene is TRBJ1-4, the V gene TRBV11-2; no reliable D call. Trimming took 1 base from V and 6 from J, leaving 12 bases between them. From germline, CDR1 is SGHAT and CDR2 FQNNGV. The CDR3 totals 15 residues. CDR3 coding DNA: TGTGCCAGCAGCTTAGGTTTCACAGAGGATGAAAAACTGTTTTTT. As protein: CASSLGFTEDEKLFF.

The V gene is TRBV19, the J gene TRBJ2-2, with 7 bases aligning to TRBD1. The CDR3 is 19 amino acids. CDR1 and CDR2 (germline): LNHDA, SQIVND (reference sequence). Germline trimming cut 3 bases from V and 1 base from J; bases unmatched to any gene: 14. The CDR3 coding sequence is TGTGCCAGTAGTATTACTTGGGGACAGCCAAGGAAGAACACCGGGGAGCTGTTTTTT. Residues: CASSITWGQPRKNTGELFF.

V usage is TRBV5-5 and J usage is TRBJ1-4; D is unresolved. CDR1 is SGHKS, CDR2 YYEKEE, per germline (reference sequence). There are 11 residues in the CDR3. V dropped 0 bases and J dropped 8 bases, with 2 bases sitting between them. The CDR3 region has the DNA TGTGCCAGCAGCTTGGACGAAAAACTGTTTTTT. Translation gives CASSLDEKLFF.

J is TRBJ2-5 and V is TRBV5-1, with 8 bases that match TRBD2. The V gene's germline CDR1 is SGHRS and CDR2 YFSETQ. J lost 4 bases, V lost 3 bases, and 8 bases had no gene match. The length of the CDR3 is 15 residues. The CDR3: CASSSPHGRGETQYF. CDR3 in DNA: TGCGCCAGCAGCTCCCCTCACGGGAGGGGAGAGACCCAGTACTTC.

The V gene is TRBV18, the J gene TRBJ1-5; no firm D call. V was trimmed by 3 bases and J by 2 bases, leaving 17 bases between them. Looked up from germline, CDR1 is KGHSH and CDR2 is LQKENI. This CDR3 has 17 amino acids. The CDR3 protein is CASSPVLTGMGNQPQHF. Written as DNA, the CDR3 is TGTGCCAGCTCACCGGTCCTAACCGGGATGGGCAATCAGCCCCAGCATTTT.

V usage is TRBV7-8 and J usage is TRBJ1-5; 7 bases fit TRBD1. Trimming removed 5 bases from V and 0 bases from J; junction bases left unmatched: 13. This CDR3 is 18 amino acids long. Germline CDR1 and CDR2: SGHVS and FQNEAQ. CDR3 DNA: TGTGCCAGCAGCCCATCGGGACAGTATTCGATTAGCAATCAGCCCCAGCATTTT. It codes for CASSPSGQYSISNQPQHF. Together with reference TRBV7-8 and TRBJ1-5, the CDR3 gives the full variable domain: GAGVSQSPRYKVAKRGQDVALRCDPISGHVSLFWYQQALGQGPEFLTYFQNEAQLDKSGLPSDRFFAERPEGSVSTLKIQRTQQEDSAVYLCASSPSGQYSISNQPQHFGDGTRLSIL.

The chain links TRBV4-2 to TRBJ2-3, with TRBD2 identical over 10 bases. The CDR3 loop spans 17 amino acids. Germline lookup yields CDR1 LGHNA and CDR2 YNFKEQ. The V segment lost 0 bases and the J segment 2 bases; nucleotides outside the gene matches: 5. CDR3 sequence reads: CASSQDSSGGLTDTQYF. CDR3 coding DNA: TGTGCCAGCAGCCAAGACTCTAGCGGGGGCCTCACAGATACGCAGTATTTT.

V and J are TRBV7-6 and TRBJ2-7; unclear D gene. The V and J ends lost 5 bases and 2 bases respectively, with 13 bases between them. CDR1 is SGHVS, CDR2 FNYEAQ, per germline. CDR3 length: 14 residues. The CDR3 nucleotides read TGTGCCAGCAGCCCCCCCGCGACCCCCTACGAGCAGTACTTC. Its protein is CASSPPATPYEQYF.

The CDR3 DNA is TGCACCAGCAGCCAGGGGACGCCTTCGGGAGCCTACAATGAGCAGTTCTTC. This encodes CTSSQGTPSGAYNEQFF. The chain joins TRBV1 to TRBJ2-1; the listed D gene, TRBD2, was not tested against the DNA. TRBV1 corresponds to a pseudogene. The CDR3 length is 17 residues.

The V and J genes are TRBV5-3 and TRBJ2-6, with D possibly TRBD1 on 7 matching bases. TRBV5-3 is given ORF status, its function remaining uncertain. Deletions cut 5 bases from V and 2 bases from J, with 14 bases between. The CDR3 extends over 16 amino acids. CDR3 in DNA: TGTGCCAGAAGGCATCCCAGGGGGGCTGGGGCCAACGTCCTGACTTTC. The encoded protein is CARRHPRGAGANVLTF.

The chain joins TRBV29-1 to TRBJ1-1; no definite D call. Trimming removed 5 bases from V and 1 base from J, with 8 bases in between. The germline gives CDR1 SQVTM, CDR2 ANQGSEA. The CDR3 is 12 residues long. CDR3 amino acids: CSVSVPNTEAFF. In nucleotides, the CDR3 is TGCAGCGTTTCCGTACCGAACACTGAAGCTTTCTTT.

The chain is built from TRBV4-1 and TRBJ2-7; D is ambiguous. Germline V gives CDR1 MGHRA, CDR2 YSYEKL. CDR3 length: 14 amino acids. The germline V and J ends were trimmed by 3 bases and 0 bases, with 9 bases remaining between them. The CDR3 sequence is CASSQLGNSYEQYF. The CDR3 DNA sequence: TGCGCCAGCAGCCAGTTGGGGAACTCCTACGAGCAGTACTTC.